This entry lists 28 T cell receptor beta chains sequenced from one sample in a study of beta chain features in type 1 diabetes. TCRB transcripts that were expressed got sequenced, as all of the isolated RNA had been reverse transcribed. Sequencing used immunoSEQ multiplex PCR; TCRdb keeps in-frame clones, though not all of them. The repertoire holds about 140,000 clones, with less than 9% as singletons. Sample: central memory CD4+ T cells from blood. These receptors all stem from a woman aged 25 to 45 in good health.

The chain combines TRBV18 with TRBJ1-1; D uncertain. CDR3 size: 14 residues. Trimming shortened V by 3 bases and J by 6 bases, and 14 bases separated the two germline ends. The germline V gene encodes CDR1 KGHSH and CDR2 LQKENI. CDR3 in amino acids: CASSPASRPAEAFF. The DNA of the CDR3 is TGTGCCAGCTCACCGGCGTCCAGGCCTGCTGAAGCTTTCTTT.

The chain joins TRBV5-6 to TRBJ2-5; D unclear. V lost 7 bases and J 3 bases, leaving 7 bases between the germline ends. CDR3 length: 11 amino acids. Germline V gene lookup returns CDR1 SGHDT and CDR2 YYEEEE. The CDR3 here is CASAFEETQYF. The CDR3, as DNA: TGTGCCAGCGCGTTCGAAGAGACCCAGTACTTC.

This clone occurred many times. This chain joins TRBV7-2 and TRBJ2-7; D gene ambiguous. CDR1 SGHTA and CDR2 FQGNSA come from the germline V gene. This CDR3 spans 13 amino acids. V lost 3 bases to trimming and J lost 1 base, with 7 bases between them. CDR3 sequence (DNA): TGTGCCAGCAGCTTTGGCGGTTCCTACGAGCAGTACTTC. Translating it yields CASSFGGSYEQYF.

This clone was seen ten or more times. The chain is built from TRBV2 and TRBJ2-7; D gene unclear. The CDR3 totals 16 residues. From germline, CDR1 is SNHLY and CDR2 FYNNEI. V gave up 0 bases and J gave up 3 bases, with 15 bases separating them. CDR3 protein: CASSEASRDTLYEQYF. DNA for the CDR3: TGTGCCAGCAGTGAAGCGTCCCGCGACACCCTCTACGAGCAGTACTTC.

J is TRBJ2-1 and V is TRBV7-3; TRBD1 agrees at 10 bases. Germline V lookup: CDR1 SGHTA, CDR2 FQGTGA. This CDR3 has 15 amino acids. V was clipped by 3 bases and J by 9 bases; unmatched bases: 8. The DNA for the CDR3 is TGTGCCAGCAGCTTCCGGGACAGGGGAGTGGGTGAGCAGTTCTTC. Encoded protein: CASSFRDRGVGEQFF.

Written as DNA, the CDR3 is TGCGCCAGCAGCCTGGCGACTAGCGCGCGGGAGAACGAGCAGTACTTC. Its translation is CASSLATSARENEQYF. J is TRBJ2-7 and V is TRBV4-3, with 8 bases aligning to TRBD2. Germline assignment: CDR1 LGHNA and CDR2 YSLEER. Trimming at V came to 4 bases and at J to 5 bases, leaving 13 bases not matched to a gene. The CDR3 has 16 amino acids.

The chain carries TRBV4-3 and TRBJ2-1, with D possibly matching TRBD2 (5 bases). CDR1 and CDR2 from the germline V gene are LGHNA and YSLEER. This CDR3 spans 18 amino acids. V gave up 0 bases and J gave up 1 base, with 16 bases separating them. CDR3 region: CASSQDRWAGASYNEQFF. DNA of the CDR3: TGCGCCAGCAGCCAAGATCGGTGGGCGGGCGCATCCTACAATGAGCAGTTCTTC.

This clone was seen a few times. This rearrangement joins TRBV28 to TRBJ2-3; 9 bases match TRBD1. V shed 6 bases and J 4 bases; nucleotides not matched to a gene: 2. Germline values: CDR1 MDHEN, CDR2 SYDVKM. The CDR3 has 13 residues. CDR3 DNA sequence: TGTGCCAGCAGCACAGGGGGCCCAGATACGCAGTATTTT. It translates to CASSTGGPDTQYF.

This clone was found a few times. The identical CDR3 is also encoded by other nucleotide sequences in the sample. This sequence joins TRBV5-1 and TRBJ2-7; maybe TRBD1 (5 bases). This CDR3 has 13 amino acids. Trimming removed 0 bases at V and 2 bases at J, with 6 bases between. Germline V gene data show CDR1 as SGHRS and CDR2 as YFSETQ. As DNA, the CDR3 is TGCGCCAGCAGCTTGGCAGGGACCTACGAGCAGTACTTC. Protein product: CASSLAGTYEQYF.

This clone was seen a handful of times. CDR3 nucleotide sequence: TGTGCCAGTAGTATAGATGGCGAGACCCAGTACTTC. Protein sequence: CASSIDGETQYF. The chain recombines TRBV19 with TRBJ2-5; no clear D. This CDR3 is 12 amino acids long. The germline gives CDR1 LNHDA, CDR2 SQIVND (reference sequence). Trimming shortened V by 0 bases and J by 5 bases, and 4 bases separated the two germline ends.

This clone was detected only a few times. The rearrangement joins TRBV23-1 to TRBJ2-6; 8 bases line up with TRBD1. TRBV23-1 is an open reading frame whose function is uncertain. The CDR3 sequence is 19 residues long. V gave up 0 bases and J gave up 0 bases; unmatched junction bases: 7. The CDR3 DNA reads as TGCGCCAGCAGTCAATCGAGGACAGGGCGCGACTCTGGGGCCAACGTCCTGACTTTC. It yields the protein CASSQSRTGRDSGANVLTF.

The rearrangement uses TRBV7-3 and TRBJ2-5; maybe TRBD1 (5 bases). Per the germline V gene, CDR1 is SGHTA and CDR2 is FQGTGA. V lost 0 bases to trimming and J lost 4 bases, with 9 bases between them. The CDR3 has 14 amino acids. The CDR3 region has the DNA TGTGCCAGCAGCTTAACGTCCCAGGGAGAGACCCAGTACTTC. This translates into CASSLTSQGETQYF.

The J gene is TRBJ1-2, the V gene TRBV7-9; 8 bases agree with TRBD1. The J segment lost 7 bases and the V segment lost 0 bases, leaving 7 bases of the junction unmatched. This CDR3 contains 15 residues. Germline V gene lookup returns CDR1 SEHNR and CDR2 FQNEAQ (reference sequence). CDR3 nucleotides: TGTGCCAGCAGCTTAGCCGGACAGGGTCCGGGTGGCTACACCTTC. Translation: CASSLAGQGPGGYTF.

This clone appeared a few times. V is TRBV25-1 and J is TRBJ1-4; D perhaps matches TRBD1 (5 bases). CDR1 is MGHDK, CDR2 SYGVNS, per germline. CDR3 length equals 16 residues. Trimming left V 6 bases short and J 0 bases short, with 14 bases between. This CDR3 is CASSRGGLATNEKLFF. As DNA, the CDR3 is TGTGCCAGCAGCCGTGGGGGACTTGCAACTAATGAAAAACTGTTTTTT.

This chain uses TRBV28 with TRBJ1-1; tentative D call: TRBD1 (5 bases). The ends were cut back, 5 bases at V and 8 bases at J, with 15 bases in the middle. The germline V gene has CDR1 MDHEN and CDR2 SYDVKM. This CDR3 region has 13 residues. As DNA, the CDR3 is TGTGCCAGCAGTGCCCTCAGGGAATTGGAAGCTTTCTTT. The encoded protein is CASSALRELEAFF.

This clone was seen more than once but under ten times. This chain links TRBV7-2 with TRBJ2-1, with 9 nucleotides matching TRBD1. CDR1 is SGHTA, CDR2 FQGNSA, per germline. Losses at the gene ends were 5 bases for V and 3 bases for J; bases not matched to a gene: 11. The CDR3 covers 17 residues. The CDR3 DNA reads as TGTGCCAGCAGCCCCACCCAAGTGGGACAGGGCTACAATGAGCAGTTCTTC. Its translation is CASSPTQVGQGYNEQFF.

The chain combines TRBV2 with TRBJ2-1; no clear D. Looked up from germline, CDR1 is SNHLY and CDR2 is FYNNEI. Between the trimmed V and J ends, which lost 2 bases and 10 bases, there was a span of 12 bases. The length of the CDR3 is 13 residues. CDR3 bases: TGTGCCAGCAGTGAAAACCTGGCGGAGGAGCAGTTCTTC. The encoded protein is CASSENLAEEQFF.

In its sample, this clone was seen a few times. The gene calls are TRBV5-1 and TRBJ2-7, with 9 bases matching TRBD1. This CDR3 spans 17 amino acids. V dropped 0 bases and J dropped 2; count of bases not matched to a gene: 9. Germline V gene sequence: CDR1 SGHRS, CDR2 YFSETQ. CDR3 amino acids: CASSLGGGTGIPYEQYF. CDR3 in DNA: TGCGCCAGCAGCTTGGGAGGCGGGACAGGGATACCCTACGAGCAGTACTTC.

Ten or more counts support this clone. This chain's CDR3 is CASSPVIGRGGTEAFF. For the CDR3, the DNA is TGTGCCAGCAGCCCAGTAATCGGCCGAGGAGGCACTGAAGCTTTCTTT. The chain links TRBV7-9 to TRBJ1-1, with unresolved D. The CDR3 totals 16 residues. The V and J ends lost 5 bases and 4 bases respectively, with 20 bases between them. Germline V lookup: CDR1 SEHNR, CDR2 FQNEAQ (reference sequence).

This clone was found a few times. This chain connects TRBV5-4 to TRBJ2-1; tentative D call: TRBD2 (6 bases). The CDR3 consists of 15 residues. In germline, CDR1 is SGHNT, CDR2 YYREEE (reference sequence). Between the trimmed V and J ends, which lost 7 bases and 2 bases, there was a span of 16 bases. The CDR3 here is CASSQRGGTYNEQFF. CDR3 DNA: TGTGCCAGCTCACAACGTGGGGGGACCTACAATGAGCAGTTCTTC.

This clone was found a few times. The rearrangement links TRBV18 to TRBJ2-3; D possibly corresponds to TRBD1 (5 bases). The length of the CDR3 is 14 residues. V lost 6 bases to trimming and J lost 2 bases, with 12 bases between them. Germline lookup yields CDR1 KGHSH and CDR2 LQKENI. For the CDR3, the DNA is TGTGCCAGCTCCCCGGAGACAGACACAGATACGCAGTATTTT. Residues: CASSPETDTDTQYF.

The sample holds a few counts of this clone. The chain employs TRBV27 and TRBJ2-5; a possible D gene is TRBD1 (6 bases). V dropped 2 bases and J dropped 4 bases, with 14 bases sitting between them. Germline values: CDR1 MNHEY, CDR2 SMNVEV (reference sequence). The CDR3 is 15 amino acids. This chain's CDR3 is CASSLRQGQGETQYF. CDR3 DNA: TGTGCCAGCAGTTTAAGGCAGGGGCAGGGAGAGACCCAGTACTTC.

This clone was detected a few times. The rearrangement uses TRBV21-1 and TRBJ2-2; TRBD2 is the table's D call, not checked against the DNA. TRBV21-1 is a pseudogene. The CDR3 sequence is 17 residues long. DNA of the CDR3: TGTGCCAGCAGCAAAGCCCCCTCCCGGTTCGACACCGGGGAGCTGTTTTTT. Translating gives CASSKAPSRFDTGELFF.

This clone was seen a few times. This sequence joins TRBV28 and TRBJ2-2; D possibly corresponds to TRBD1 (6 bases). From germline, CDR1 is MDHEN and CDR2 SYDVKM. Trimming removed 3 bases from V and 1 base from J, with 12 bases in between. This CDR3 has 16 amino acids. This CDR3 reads CASSLVTGGNTGELFF. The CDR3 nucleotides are TGTGCCAGCAGTTTGGTGACAGGCGGGAACACCGGGGAGCTGTTTTTT.

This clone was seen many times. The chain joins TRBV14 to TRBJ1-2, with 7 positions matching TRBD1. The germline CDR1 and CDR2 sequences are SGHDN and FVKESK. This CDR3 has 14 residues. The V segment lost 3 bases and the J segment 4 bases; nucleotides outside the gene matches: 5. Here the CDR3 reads CASSHYDRAYGYTF. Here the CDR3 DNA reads TGTGCCAGCAGCCATTACGACAGGGCCTATGGCTACACCTTC.

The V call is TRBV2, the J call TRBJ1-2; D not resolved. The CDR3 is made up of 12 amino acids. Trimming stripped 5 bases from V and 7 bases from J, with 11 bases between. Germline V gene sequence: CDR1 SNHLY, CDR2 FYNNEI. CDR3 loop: CASSLQGGGYTF. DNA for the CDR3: TGTGCCAGCAGTCTCCAAGGCGGTGGCTACACCTTC.

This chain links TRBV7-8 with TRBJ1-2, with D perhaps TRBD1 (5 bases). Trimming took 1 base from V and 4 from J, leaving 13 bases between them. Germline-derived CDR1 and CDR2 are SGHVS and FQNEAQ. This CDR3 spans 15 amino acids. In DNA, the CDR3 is TGTGCCAGCAGCTTAGACCCCACGGGGGTCTATGGCTACACCTTC. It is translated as CASSLDPTGVYGYTF.

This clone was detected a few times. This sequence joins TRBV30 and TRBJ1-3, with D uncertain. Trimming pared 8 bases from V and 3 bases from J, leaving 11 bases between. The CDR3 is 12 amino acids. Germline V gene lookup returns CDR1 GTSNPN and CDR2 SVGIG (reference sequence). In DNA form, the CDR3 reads TGTGCCGCAGAATGGTTTGGAAACACCATATATTTT. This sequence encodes CAAEWFGNTIYF.